This is a list of T cell receptor beta chains from one sample in a study of human T cells and chemical hapten exposure. TCRdb fed the RACE reads into MiXCR, producing one record per CDR3 protein. Of approximately 90,000 distinct CDR3 sequences listed, 25% to 35% are singletons. This specimen consisted of whole blood, obtained in connection with sensitization to the hapten diphenylcyclopropenone (DPC). All receptors derive from a man aged 35-49 years with alopecia areata. Some clones in this sample may be carry-over from other donors' samples. The CDR3 runs from the conserved cysteine through the conserved F or W. The D gene is left open where the match is weak. Rows give clone size only sometimes, using once, few, many, or a class for an expanded clone.

size	V	J	D	DNA	CDR3
NA	TRBV7-2	TRBJ1-3	NA	TGTGCCAGCAGCTTAGGCCCCAACCGAGCAGGTGGAAACACCATATATTTT	CASSLGPNRAGGNTIYF
few	TRBV6-2/TRBV6-3	TRBJ2-1	TRBD1	TGTGCCGGTAGGCTGACAGGGAGCGATGAGCAGTTCTTC	CAGRLTGSDEQFF
once	TRBV30	TRBJ1-5	NA	TGTGCCTGGAACACCGGGACAACTAATCAGCCCCAGCATTTT	CAWNTGTTNQPQHF
NA	TRBV7-6	TRBJ2-2	TRBD2	TGTGCCAGCAGCACCTGGGACTACCCGGCTACCGGGGAGCTGTTTTTT	CASSTWDYPATGELFF
NA	TRBV6-5	TRBJ2-1	TRBD2	TGTGCCAGCAGACGAGCGGGAGCCTACAATGAGCAGTTCTTC	CASRRAGAYNEQFF
NA	TRBV18	TRBJ2-4	TRBD1	TGTGCCAGCTCGTTGGGACAGATAAACATTCAGTACTTC	CASSLGQINIQYF
few	TRBV20-1	TRBJ2-7	TRBD1	TGCAGTGCTCCTAGGACAGGGTCCGACGAGCAGTACTTC	CSAPRTGSDEQYF
NA	TRBV12-3/TRBV12-4	TRBJ2-1	NA	TGTGCCAGCAGTTTACAACAGAACAATGAGCAGTTCTTC	CASSLQQNNEQFF
few	TRBV18	TRBJ2-6	NA	TGTGCCAGCTCACAAAACTCTGGGGCCAACGTCCTGACTTTC	CASSQNSGANVLTF
NA	TRBV7-8	TRBJ2-3	TRBD1	TGTGCCAGCAGCGCCGACAGGGCAGATACGCAGTATTTT	CASSADRADTQYF
many	TRBV12-3/TRBV12-4	TRBJ1-4	TRBD1	TGTGCCAGCAGGGCGGGACAGGGATCCGGCAGTGAAAAACTGTTTTTT	CASRAGQGSGSEKLFF
few	TRBV6-6	TRBJ2-7	NA	TGTGCCAGCAGTTACATGCCCAGGGGTGGGGCAGTATCTGAGTACTTC	CASSYMPRGGAVSEYF
NA	TRBV6-5	TRBJ1-3	NA	TGTGCCAGCAGTCGATCCGGGGCCGACTCTGGAAACACCATATATTTT	CASSRSGADSGNTIYF
many	TRBV14	TRBJ2-1	NA	TGTGCCAGCAGCCCCTTCCCGGGGGAGCAGTTCTTC	CASSPFPGEQFF
NA	TRBV6-1	TRBJ2-7	TRBD1	TGTGCCAGCAGTGGTCGGACAGGCCAGGGGTCCGAGCAGTACTTC	CASSGRTGQGSEQYF
NA	TRBV20-1	TRBJ1-5	NA	TGCAGTGCTAGAGACCTCACCCTTTTGGGAGGTCAGCCCCAGCATTTT	CSARDLTLLGGQPQHF
NA	TRBV12-3/TRBV12-4	TRBJ1-6	NA	TGTGCCAGCACCACAACCGGACCACGCTCCTATAATTCACCCCTCCACTTT	CASTTTGPRSYNSPLHF
few	TRBV7-3	TRBJ1-2	NA	TGTGCCAGCAGCTTATTTCAGGGAAGTCGTGGCTACACCTTC	CASSLFQGSRGYTF
NA	TRBV3-1	TRBJ2-3	NA	TGTGCCAGCAGCCATGGAATGGTAGATACGCAGTATTTT	CASSHGMVDTQYF
few	TRBV6-1	TRBJ2-5	TRBD1	TGTGCCAGCTCCGCGGACAGGGGCGAGACCCAGTACTTC	CASSADRGETQYF
few	TRBV2	TRBJ1-4	NA	TGTGCCAGCAGTGCTACGACAGCTATTAATGAAAAACTGTTTTTT	CASSATTAINEKLFF
NA	TRBV20-1	TRBJ2-3	TRBD2	TGCAGTGCGGACGGGCGGGAGAAGATAAATACGCAGTATTTT	CSADGREKINTQYF
NA	TRBV20-1	TRBJ1-2	TRBD1	TGCAGTGCTGACCCGTACCAACAGGGGGCTGGAGTAGGCTACACCTTC	CSADPYQQGAGVGYTF
NA	TRBV4-1	TRBJ2-2	TRBD2	TGCGCCAGCAGCCACCCCGTGACTAGCGGGACCGGGGAGCTGTTTTTT	CASSHPVTSGTGELFF